This T cell receptor (beta chain) is from a study of shared clonotypes between healthy human individuals. The study's findings and limits: Donor scarcity curtailed the genetic and exposure-history diversity represented herein.

To note about this clone: What it recognizes is unknown.

Per germline, CDR1 KGHSH and CDR2 LQKENI. Trimming took 4 bases from V and 8 from J, leaving 6 bases between them. The CDR3 loop spans 11 amino acids. Data came from immunoSEQ multiplex PCR; TCRdb stores just in-frame clones and leaves some out. The sample holds 780,000 or so clones, over 55% seen once. The clonotype comes from a woman aged 25 to 45 in good health. The chain carries TRBV18 and TRBJ2-1, with D hard to call. Sequenced: memory CD4+ T cells sorted from blood. The sample's subset: CD45RA-negative fraction. DNA for the CDR3: TGTGCCAGCTCACTCGCCGATGAGCAGTTCTTC. It translates to CASSLADEQFF. The full variable domain, in which reference TRBV18 and TRBJ2-1 provide the parts outside the CDR3, is NAGVMQNPRHLVRRRGQEARLRCSPMKGHSHVYWYRQLPEEGLKFMVYLQKENIIDESGMPKERFSAEFPKEGPSILRIQQVVRGDSAAYFCASSLADEQFFGPGTRLTVL.